The TCR beta chain under discussion was sequenced for a study of regulatory and conventional T cells in RAG deficiency. Sequencing was performed with immunoSEQ multiplex PCR; in TCRdb, only in-frame clones are kept and a portion is missing. This table holds about 29,000 clones, around 96% found once. Conventional CD4+ T cells were sorted from blood as CD25-low CD127-high cells. The CDR3 is 15 residues long. V dropped 0 bases and J dropped 8 bases, with 12 bases sitting between them. CDR1 is SGHRS, CDR2 YFSETQ, per germline. These same records also appear under a second study, on regulatory T cells. That paper notes: Amplification used 52 TRBV primers and 13 TRBJ primers.

The origin of this receptor is a human donor in good health. Source material: CD25- CD4+ T cells sorted from blood. This chain uses TRBV5-1 with TRBJ1-6; maybe TRBD1 (5 bases). Here the CDR3 reads CASSLGQGWDSPLHF. For the CDR3, the DNA is TGCGCCAGCAGCTTGGGTCAGGGATGGGATTCACCCCTCCACTTT.